What follows are 13 T cell receptor beta chains derived from one specimen sequenced in a study of T cells after yellow fever vaccination. In TCRdb, the 5' RACE reads were re-called with MiXCR into one record per CDR3 protein. The table lists hundreds of thousands of distinct CDR3 sequences, approximately 21% of them singletons. The starting material was PBMCs, obtained 15 days after the yellow fever booster vaccination. These receptors were taken from a man in his thirties or forties who received the YFV17D yellow fever vaccine.

This rearrangement joins TRBV20-1 to TRBJ2-7; D gene uncertain. The germline V gene has CDR1 DFQATT and CDR2 SNEGSKA (reference sequence). V shed 2 bases and J shed 3 bases, with 14 bases lying between them. The length of the CDR3 is 14 residues. CDR3 amino acids: CSARSGQHSYEQYF. The CDR3 DNA reads as TGCAGTGCTAGATCGGGTCAGCATAGCTACGAGCAGTACTTC.

The gene calls are TRBV24-1 and TRBJ2-5; D ambiguous. CDR1 and CDR2 from the germline V gene are KGHDR and SFDVKD. V was trimmed by 4 bases and J by 4 bases, leaving 6 bases between them. CDR3 length: 12 amino acids. DNA of the CDR3: TGTGCCACCAGTGAGGCTGGAGAGACCCAGTACTTC. Translating it yields CATSEAGETQYF.

The J gene is TRBJ2-7, the V gene TRBV10-3; D remains unclear. Trimming cost V 3 bases and J 2 bases, with 17 bases left between them. The CDR3 loop spans 16 amino acids. In germline, CDR1 is ENHRY, CDR2 SYGVKD. The CDR3 DNA reads as TGTGCCATCAGTGACCCGAGAGGTCCGCAAACCTACGAGCAGTACTTC. Residues: CAISDPRGPQTYEQYF.

V gene TRBV7-3 combines with J gene TRBJ2-5; maybe TRBD2 (5 bases). This CDR3 is 13 amino acids long. Trimming pared 4 bases from V and 5 bases from J, leaving 11 bases between. Per germline, CDR1 SGHTA and CDR2 FQGTGA. This CDR3 reads CASSYLARETQYF. The CDR3 coding sequence is TGTGCCAGCAGCTACCTAGCTCGGGAGACCCAGTACTTC.

The V gene is TRBV30, the J gene TRBJ2-1; D unresolved. Germline assignment: CDR1 GTSNPN and CDR2 SVGIG (reference sequence). The CDR3 runs to 15 residues. V lost 3 bases to trimming and J lost 0 bases, with 12 bases between them. DNA for the CDR3: TGTGCCTGGAGACAGACCCTTAGCTCCTACAATGAGCAGTTCTTC. It is translated as CAWRQTLSSYNEQFF. The full variable domain, in which reference TRBV30 and TRBJ2-1 provide the parts outside the CDR3, is SQTIHQWPATLVQPVGSPLSLECTVEGTSNPNLYWYRQAAGRGLQLLFYSVGIGQISSEVPQNLSASRPQDRQFILSSKKLLLSDSGFYLCAWRQTLSSYNEQFFGPGTRLTVL.

Only a few counts were recorded for this clonotype. J is TRBJ2-5 and V is TRBV10-3; TRBD1 or TRBD2 may be the D gene (5 bases each). Trimming took 3 bases from V and 7 from J, leaving 18 bases between them. The germline CDR1 and CDR2 sequences are ENHRY and SYGVKD. The CDR3 covers 15 residues. The CDR3 here is CAISDLGVGRGTQYF. The CDR3 region has the DNA TGTGCCATCAGTGATTTAGGGGTGGGCCGGGGGACCCAGTACTTC.

The CDR3 sequence: CASSVTNTEAFF. In DNA, the CDR3 is TGTGCCAGCAGTGTTACGAACACTGAAGCTTTCTTT. V gene TRBV2 combines with J gene TRBJ1-1; D not certain. V lost 4 bases, J lost 1 base, and 4 bases lay in between. The CDR3 is made up of 12 amino acids. The germline V gene has CDR1 SNHLY and CDR2 FYNNEI.

The chain joins TRBV7-2 to TRBJ2-2; D is uncertain. Germline values: CDR1 SGHTA, CDR2 FQGNSA. V was cut by 0 bases and J by 1 base, with 9 bases left in between. The CDR3 is 16 residues long. CDR3 region: CASSLALTRNTGELFF. CDR3 nucleotides: TGTGCCAGCAGCTTAGCGCTAACCAGGAACACCGGGGAGCTGTTTTTT.

The rearrangement joins TRBV11-2 to TRBJ2-5; tentative D call: TRBD2 (5 bases). Per germline, CDR1 SGHAT and CDR2 FQNNGV. This CDR3 comprises 15 residues. V lost 4 bases and J 5 bases, leaving 17 bases between the germline ends. CDR3 region: CASSSGPRGSETQYF. The CDR3 DNA sequence: TGTGCCAGCAGCTCGGGCCCCCGGGGATCGGAGACCCAGTACTTC.

This clonotype showed up just a few times. The rearrangement joins TRBV7-2 to TRBJ2-3; D is perhaps TRBD1 or TRBD2 (5 bases each). In germline, CDR1 is SGHTA, CDR2 FQGNSA. The CDR3 contains 12 residues. Trimming removed 4 bases from V and 4 bases from J, with 6 bases in between. This chain's CDR3 is CASSWDPDTQYF. DNA for the CDR3: TGTGCCAGCAGCTGGGACCCAGATACGCAGTATTTT. Variable domain in full (rest from reference TRBV7-2 and TRBJ2-3): GAGVSQSPSNKVTEKGKDVELRCDPISGHTALYWYRQSLGQGLEFLIYFQGNSAPDKSGLPSDRFSAERTGGSVSTLTIQRTQQEDSAVYLCASSWDPDTQYFGPGTRLTVL.

A few counts support this clonotype. This sequence joins TRBV15 and TRBJ2-3; no reliable D call. This CDR3 is built from 15 residues. V was trimmed by 5 bases and J by 1 base, leaving 13 bases between them. Germline lookup yields CDR1 LNHNV and CDR2 YYDKDF (reference sequence). The DNA for the CDR3 is TGTGCCACCAGCGGCCGGCAATATGGCACAGATACGCAGTATTTT. This sequence encodes CATSGRQYGTDTQYF.

This clonotype was detected only once. V is TRBV10-3 and J is TRBJ2-5; D is perhaps TRBD2 (5 bases). Germline-derived CDR1 and CDR2 are ENHRY and SYGVKD. CDR3 length: 13 residues. V lost 3 bases and J lost 4, with 9 bases in between. CDR3 sequence reads: CAISEGSGETQYF. The CDR3 nucleotides are TGTGCCATCAGTGAAGGGAGTGGAGAGACCCAGTACTTC.

The rearrangement uses TRBV7-2 and TRBJ1-2; D is unclear. The V gene's germline CDR1 is SGHTA and CDR2 FQGNSA. The V and J ends lost 4 bases and 0 bases respectively, with 6 bases between them. This CDR3 region has 13 residues. CDR3 in DNA: TGTGCCAGCAGCTCCCCGTCTAACTATGGCTACACCTTC. Its protein product is CASSSPSNYGYTF.